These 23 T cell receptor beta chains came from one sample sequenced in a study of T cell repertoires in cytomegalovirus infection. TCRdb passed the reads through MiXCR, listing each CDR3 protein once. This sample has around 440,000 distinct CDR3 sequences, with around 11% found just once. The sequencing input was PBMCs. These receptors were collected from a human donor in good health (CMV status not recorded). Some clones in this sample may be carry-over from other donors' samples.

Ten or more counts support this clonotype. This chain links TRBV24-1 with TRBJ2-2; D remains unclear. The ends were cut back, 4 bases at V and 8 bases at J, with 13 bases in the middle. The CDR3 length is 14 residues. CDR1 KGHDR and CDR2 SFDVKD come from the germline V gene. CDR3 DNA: TGTGCCACCAGTGACCGGACCCGCCGTGGGGAGCTGTTTTTT. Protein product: CATSDRTRRGELFF.

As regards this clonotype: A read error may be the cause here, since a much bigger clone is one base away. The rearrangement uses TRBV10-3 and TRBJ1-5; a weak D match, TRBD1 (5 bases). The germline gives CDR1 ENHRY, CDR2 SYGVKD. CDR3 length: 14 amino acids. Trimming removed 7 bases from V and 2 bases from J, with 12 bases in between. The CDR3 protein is CAINGRDGNQPQHF. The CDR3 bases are TGTGCCATCAATGGGAGGGACGGCAATCAGCCCCAGCATTTT.

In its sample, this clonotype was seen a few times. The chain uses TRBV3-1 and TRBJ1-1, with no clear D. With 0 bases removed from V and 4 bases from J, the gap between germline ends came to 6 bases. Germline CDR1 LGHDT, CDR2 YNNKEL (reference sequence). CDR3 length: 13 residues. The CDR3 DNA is TGTGCCAGCAGCCAAGATTGGGGCACTGAAGCTTTCTTT. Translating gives CASSQDWGTEAFF.

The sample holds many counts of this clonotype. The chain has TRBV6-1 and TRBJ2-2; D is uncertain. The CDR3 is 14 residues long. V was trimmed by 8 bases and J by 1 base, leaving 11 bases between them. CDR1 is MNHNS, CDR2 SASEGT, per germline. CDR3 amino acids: CASLTNLNTGELFF. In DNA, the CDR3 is TGTGCCAGCCTGACAAATTTGAACACCGGGGAGCTGTTTTTT.

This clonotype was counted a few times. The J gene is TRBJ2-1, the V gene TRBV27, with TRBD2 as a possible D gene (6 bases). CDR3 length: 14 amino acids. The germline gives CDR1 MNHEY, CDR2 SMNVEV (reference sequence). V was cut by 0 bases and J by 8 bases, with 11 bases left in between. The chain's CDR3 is CASSLSAGSDEQFF. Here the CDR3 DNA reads TGTGCCAGCAGTTTATCCGCGGGGTCCGATGAGCAGTTCTTC.

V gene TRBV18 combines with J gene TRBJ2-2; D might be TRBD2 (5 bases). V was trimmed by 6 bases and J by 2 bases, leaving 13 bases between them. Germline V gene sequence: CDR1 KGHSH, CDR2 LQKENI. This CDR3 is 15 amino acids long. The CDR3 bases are TGTGCCAGCTCTCTTTGGACGGGAAACACCGGGGAGCTGTTTTTT. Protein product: CASSLWTGNTGELFF.

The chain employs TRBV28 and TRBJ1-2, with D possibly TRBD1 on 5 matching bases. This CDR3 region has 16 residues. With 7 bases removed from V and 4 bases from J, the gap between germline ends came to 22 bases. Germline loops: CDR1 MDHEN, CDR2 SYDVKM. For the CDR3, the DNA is TGTGCCAGCAAAACCCCTCCCGGGGGGAACAGCTATGGCTACACCTTC. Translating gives CASKTPPGGNSYGYTF.

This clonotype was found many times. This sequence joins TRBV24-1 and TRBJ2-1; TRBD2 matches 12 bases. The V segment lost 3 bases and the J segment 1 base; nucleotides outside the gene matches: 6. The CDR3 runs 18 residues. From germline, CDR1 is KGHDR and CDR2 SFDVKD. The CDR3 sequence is CATSDKSTSGSSYNEQFF. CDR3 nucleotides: TGTGCCACCAGTGATAAATCGACTAGCGGGAGTTCCTACAATGAGCAGTTCTTC.

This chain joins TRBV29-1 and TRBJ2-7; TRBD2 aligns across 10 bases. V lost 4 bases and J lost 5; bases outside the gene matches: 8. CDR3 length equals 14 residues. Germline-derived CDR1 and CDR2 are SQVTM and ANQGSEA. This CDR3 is CSVATSGKADEQYF. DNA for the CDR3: TGCAGCGTTGCAACTAGCGGGAAGGCGGACGAGCAGTACTTC.

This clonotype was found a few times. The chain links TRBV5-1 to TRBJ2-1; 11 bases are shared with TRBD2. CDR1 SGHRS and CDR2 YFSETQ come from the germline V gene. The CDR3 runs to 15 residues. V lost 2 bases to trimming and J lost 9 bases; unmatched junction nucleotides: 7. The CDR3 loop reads CASSFSGGAEGEQFF. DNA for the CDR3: TGCGCCAGCAGCTTTAGCGGGGGGGCAGAGGGTGAGCAGTTCTTC. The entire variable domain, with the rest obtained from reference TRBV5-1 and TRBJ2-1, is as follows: KAGVTQTPRYLIKTRGQQVTLSCSPISGHRSVSWYQQTPGQGLQFLFEYFSETQRNKGNFPGRFSGRQFSNSRSEMNVSTLELGDSALYLCASSFSGGAEGEQFFGPGTRLTVL.

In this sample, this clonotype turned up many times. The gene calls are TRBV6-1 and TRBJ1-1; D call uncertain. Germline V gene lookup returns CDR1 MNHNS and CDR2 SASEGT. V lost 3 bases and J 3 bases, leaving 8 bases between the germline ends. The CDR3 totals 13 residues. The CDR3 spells CASSEAGDTEAFF. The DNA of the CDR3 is TGTGCCAGCAGTGAGGCCGGAGACACTGAAGCTTTCTTT.

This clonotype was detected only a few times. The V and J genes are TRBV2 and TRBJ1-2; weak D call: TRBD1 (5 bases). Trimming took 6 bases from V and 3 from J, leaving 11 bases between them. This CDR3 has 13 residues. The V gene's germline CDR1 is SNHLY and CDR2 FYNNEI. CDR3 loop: CASRRGEDYGYTF. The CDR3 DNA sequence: TGTGCCAGCAGGAGGGGCGAAGACTATGGCTACACCTTC.

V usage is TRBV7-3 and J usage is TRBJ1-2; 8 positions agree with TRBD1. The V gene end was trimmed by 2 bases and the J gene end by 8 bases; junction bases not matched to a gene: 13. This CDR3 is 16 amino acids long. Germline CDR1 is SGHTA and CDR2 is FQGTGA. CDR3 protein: CASSLSGTGGLAGYTF. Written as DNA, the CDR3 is TGTGCCAGCAGCTTATCCGGGACAGGAGGGCTCGCGGGCTACACCTTC.

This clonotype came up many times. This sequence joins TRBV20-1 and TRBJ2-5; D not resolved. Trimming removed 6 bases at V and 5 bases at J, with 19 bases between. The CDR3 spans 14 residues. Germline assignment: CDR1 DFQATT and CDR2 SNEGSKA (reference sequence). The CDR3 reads CSARSSDGLETQYF. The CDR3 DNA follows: TGCAGTGCCCGGTCCTCAGATGGCCTCGAGACCCAGTACTTC.

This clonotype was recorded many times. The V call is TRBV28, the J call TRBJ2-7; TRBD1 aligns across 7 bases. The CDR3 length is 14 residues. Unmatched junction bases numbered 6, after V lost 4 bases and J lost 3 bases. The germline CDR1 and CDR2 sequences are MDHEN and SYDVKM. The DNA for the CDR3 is TGTGCCAGCAGTTCCTGGACAGGAAACTACGAGCAGTACTTC. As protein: CASSSWTGNYEQYF.

The CDR3 protein is CASGLNFDGRNEQFF. DNA for the CDR3: TGTGCTAGTGGTTTGAACTTTGACGGTAGAAATGAGCAGTTCTTC. The rearrangement links TRBV12-5 to TRBJ2-1; D is unresolved. CDR3 length: 15 residues. Germline V CDR1 and CDR2: LGHNT, FRNRAP. V was cut by 2 bases and J by 7 bases, with 15 bases left in between.

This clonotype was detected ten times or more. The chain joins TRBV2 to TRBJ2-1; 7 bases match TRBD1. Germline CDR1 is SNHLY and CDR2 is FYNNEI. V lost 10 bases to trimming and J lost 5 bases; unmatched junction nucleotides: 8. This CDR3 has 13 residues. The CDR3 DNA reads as TGTGCCACATCGACAGGGTTTAACAATGAGCAGTTCTTC. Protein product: CATSTGFNNEQFF.

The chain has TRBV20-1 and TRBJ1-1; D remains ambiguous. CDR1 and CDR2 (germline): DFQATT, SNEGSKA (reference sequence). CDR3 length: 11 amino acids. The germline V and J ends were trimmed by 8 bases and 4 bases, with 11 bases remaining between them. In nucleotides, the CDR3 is TGCAGTACTGGTTTTGCCACTGAAGCTTTCTTT. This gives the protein CSTGFATEAFF.

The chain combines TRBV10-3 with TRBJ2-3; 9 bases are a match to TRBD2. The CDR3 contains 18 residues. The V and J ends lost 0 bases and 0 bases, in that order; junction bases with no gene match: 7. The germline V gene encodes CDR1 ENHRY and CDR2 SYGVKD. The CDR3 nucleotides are TGTGCCATCAGTGAGTCTAAGTCGGCGGGGGGGAGCACAGATACGCAGTATTTT. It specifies CAISESKSAGGSTDTQYF.

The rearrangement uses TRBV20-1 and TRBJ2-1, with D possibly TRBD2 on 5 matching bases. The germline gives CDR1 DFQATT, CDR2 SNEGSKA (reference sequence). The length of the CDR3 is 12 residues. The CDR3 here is CVWAGSYNEQFF. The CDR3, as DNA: TGCGTCTGGGCGGGCTCCTACAATGAGCAGTTCTTC.

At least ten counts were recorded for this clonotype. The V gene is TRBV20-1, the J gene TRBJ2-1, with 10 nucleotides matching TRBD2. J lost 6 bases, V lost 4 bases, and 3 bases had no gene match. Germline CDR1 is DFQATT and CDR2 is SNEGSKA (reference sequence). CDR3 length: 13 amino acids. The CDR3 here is CSAIAGGLNEQFF. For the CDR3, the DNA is TGCAGTGCTATAGCGGGGGGCCTCAATGAGCAGTTCTTC.

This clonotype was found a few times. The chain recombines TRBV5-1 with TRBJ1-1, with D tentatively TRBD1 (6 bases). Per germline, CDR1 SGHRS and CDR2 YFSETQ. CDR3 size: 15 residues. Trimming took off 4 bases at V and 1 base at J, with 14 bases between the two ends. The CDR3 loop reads CASSTRTARNTEAFF. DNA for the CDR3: TGCGCCAGCAGCACCCGGACAGCCCGGAACACTGAAGCTTTCTTT.

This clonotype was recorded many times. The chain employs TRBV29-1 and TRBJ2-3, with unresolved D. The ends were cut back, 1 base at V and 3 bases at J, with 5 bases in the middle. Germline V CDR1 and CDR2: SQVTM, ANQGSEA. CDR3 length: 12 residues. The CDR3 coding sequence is TGCAGCGTTGAAGCGAAGACAGATACGCAGTATTTT. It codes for CSVEAKTDTQYF.